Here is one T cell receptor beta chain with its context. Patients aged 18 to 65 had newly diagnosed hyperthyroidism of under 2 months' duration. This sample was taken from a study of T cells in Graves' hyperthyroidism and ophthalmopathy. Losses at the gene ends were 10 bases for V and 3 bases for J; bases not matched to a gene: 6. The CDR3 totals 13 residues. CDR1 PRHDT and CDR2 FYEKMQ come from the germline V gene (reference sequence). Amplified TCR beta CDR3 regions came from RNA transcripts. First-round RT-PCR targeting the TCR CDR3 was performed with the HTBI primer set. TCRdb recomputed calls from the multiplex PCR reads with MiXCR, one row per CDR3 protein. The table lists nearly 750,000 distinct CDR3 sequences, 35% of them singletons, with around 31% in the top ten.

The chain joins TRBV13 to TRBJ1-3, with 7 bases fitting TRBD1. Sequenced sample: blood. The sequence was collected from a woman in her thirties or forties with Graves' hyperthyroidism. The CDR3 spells CATRQGLGNTIYF. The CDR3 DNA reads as TGTGCCACCCGACAGGGTCTTGGAAACACCATATATTTT.